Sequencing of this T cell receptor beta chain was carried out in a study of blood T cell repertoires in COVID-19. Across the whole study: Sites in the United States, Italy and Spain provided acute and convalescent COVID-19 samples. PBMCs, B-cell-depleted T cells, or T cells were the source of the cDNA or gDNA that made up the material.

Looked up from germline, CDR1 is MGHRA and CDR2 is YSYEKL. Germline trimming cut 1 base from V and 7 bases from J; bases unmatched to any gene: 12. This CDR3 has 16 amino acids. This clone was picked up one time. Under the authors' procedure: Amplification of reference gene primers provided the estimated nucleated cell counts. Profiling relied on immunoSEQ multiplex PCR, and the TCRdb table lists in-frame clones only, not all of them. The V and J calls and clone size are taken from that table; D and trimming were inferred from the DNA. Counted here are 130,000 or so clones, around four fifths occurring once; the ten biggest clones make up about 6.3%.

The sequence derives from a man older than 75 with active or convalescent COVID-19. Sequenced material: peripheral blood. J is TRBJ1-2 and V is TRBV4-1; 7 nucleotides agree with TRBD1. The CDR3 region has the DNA TGCGCCAGCAGCCAAGCTGGGACAGAACCCTTAGGTGGCTACACCTTC. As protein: CASSQAGTEPLGGYTF.